The 8 T cell receptor beta chains reported below all come from one sample, sequenced in a study of blood T cell repertoires in COVID-19. The table came from immunoSEQ multiplex PCR; TCRdb's copy has only in-frame clones and leaves some out. The data contain over 250,000 clones, 80% to 90% of them singletons. The sequenced material came from PBMCs or T cells enriched from blood (not recorded which). The receptor set was obtained from a young woman who had recovered from COVID-19.

J is TRBJ1-6 and V is TRBV19; 9 bases line up with TRBD1. Germline values: CDR1 LNHDA, CDR2 SQIVND (reference sequence). The CDR3 has 16 amino acids. The ends lost 9 bases at V and 7 bases at J; junction bases unmatched: 13. This chain's CDR3 is CASKGPTGGGNSPLHF. CDR3 bases: TGTGCCAGCAAAGGGCCGACAGGGGGAGGAAATTCACCCCTCCACTTT. Based on the CDR3 plus reference TRBV19 and TRBJ1-6, the full variable domain is DGGITQSPKYLFRKEGQNVTLSCEQNLNHDAMYWYRQDPGQGLRLIYYSQIVNDFQKGDIAEGYSVSREKKESFPLTVTSAQKNPTAFYLCASKGPTGGGNSPLHFGNGTRLTVT.

This chain connects TRBV3-1 (or the pseudogene TRBV3-2) to TRBJ2-1, with TRBD2 identical over 9 bases. The CDR3 is 17 residues long. Germline CDR1 LGHDT, CDR2 YNNKEL (reference sequence). The J segment lost 0 bases and the V segment lost 4 bases, leaving 7 bases of the junction unmatched. CDR3 sequence reads: CASSRAGGQSSYNEQFF. Written as DNA, the CDR3 is TGTGCCAGCAGCCGAGCGGGGGGCCAGAGCTCCTACAATGAGCAGTTCTTC.

This clone was counted a few times. V is TRBV6-5 and J is TRBJ2-1; D remains ambiguous. CDR1 is MNHEY, CDR2 SVGAGI, per germline. This CDR3 contains 14 residues. V was cut by 6 bases and J by 0 bases, with 9 bases left in between. DNA for the CDR3: TGTGCCAGCAGAGTTAGTAGCTCCTACAATGAGCAGTTCTTC. This sequence encodes CASRVSSSYNEQFF.

The chain combines TRBV5-1 with TRBJ1-4; TRBD1 matches at 9 bases. This CDR3 spans 15 amino acids. The V and J ends lost 0 bases and 7 bases, in that order; junction bases with no gene match: 4. Germline assignment: CDR1 SGHRS and CDR2 YFSETQ. CDR3 sequence (DNA): TGCGCCAGCAGCTTGGGGACAGGGGAGAGTGAAAAACTGTTTTTT. Encoded protein: CASSLGTGESEKLFF.

The rearrangement joins TRBV6-5 to TRBJ1-1; tentative D call: TRBD1 (5 bases). This CDR3 is built from 14 residues. The V gene's germline CDR1 is MNHEY and CDR2 SVGAGI. The V end was cut by 7 bases, the J end by 7 bases, with 19 bases between. The CDR3 DNA reads TGTGCCAGCACGGGGGTGGTAGTAACAAATGAAGCTTTCTTT. Its translation is CASTGVVVTNEAFF.

The V and J genes are TRBV6-5 and TRBJ1-1; possible D gene TRBD1, 6 bases. Germline CDR1 and CDR2: MNHEY and SVGAGI. This CDR3 comprises 14 residues. Trimming took off 4 bases at V and 5 bases at J, with 14 bases between the two ends. The CDR3 DNA is TGTGCCAGCAGTTCCCCACAGGGATGGACTGAAGCTTTCTTT. As protein: CASSSPQGWTEAFF.

V is TRBV5-6 and J is TRBJ2-2; D possibly corresponds to TRBD1 (6 bases). Germline CDR1 SGHDT, CDR2 YYEEEE. V dropped 3 bases and J dropped 3 bases, with 15 bases sitting between them. The CDR3 length is 16 residues. DNA of the CDR3: TGTGCCAGCAGCTCCCTGGCAGGGGTCGACACCGGGGAGCTGTTTTTT. Amino acids: CASSSLAGVDTGELFF.

The J gene is TRBJ1-5, the V gene TRBV19, with D unresolved. V was trimmed by 1 base and J by 7 bases, leaving 5 bases between them. Germline lookup yields CDR1 LNHDA and CDR2 SQIVND (reference sequence). This CDR3 is 12 amino acids long. The CDR3: CASSIGGQPQHF. The CDR3 DNA follows: TGTGCCAGTAGTATAGGTGGCCAGCCCCAGCATTTT.